This TCR beta chain came from a study of Graves' ophthalmopathy and Graves' hyperthyroidism. Across the whole study: The collection of peripheral blood took place at initial diagnosis, before any treatment. General study findings and limits: The model predicted ophthalmopathy progression with roughly 70% sensitivity and less than 85% specificity.

Amplification of TCR beta CDR3 regions used RNA transcripts. Amplification began with first-round RT-PCR using HTBI primers, then second-round multiplex PCR was performed. TCRdb re-called the multiplex PCR reads through MiXCR, storing one row per CDR3 protein. The data contain about 740,000 distinct CDR3 sequences, roughly two fifths of them singletons. Remarks on this clonotype: Its antigen is unknown.

Looked up from germline, CDR1 is SEHNR and CDR2 is FQNEAQ (reference sequence). The trim removed 4 bases at V and 5 bases at J, leaving 3 bases unmatched. The CDR3 is made up of 14 amino acids. CAS ≥3, NOSPECS ≥4, moderate-to-severe activity and duration under 3 months marked donors with ophthalmopathy. Other autoimmune disease, uncontrolled infection, pregnancy and lactation led to exclusion. The specimen was peripheral blood. The chain joins TRBV7-9 to TRBJ1-1, with TRBD1 matching over 11 bases. The receptor comes from an adult man with Graves' ophthalmopathy. The CDR3 spells CASSSDRGLTEAFF. The CDR3 nucleotides read TGTGCCAGCAGCTCGGACAGGGGGCTTACTGAAGCTTTCTTT.